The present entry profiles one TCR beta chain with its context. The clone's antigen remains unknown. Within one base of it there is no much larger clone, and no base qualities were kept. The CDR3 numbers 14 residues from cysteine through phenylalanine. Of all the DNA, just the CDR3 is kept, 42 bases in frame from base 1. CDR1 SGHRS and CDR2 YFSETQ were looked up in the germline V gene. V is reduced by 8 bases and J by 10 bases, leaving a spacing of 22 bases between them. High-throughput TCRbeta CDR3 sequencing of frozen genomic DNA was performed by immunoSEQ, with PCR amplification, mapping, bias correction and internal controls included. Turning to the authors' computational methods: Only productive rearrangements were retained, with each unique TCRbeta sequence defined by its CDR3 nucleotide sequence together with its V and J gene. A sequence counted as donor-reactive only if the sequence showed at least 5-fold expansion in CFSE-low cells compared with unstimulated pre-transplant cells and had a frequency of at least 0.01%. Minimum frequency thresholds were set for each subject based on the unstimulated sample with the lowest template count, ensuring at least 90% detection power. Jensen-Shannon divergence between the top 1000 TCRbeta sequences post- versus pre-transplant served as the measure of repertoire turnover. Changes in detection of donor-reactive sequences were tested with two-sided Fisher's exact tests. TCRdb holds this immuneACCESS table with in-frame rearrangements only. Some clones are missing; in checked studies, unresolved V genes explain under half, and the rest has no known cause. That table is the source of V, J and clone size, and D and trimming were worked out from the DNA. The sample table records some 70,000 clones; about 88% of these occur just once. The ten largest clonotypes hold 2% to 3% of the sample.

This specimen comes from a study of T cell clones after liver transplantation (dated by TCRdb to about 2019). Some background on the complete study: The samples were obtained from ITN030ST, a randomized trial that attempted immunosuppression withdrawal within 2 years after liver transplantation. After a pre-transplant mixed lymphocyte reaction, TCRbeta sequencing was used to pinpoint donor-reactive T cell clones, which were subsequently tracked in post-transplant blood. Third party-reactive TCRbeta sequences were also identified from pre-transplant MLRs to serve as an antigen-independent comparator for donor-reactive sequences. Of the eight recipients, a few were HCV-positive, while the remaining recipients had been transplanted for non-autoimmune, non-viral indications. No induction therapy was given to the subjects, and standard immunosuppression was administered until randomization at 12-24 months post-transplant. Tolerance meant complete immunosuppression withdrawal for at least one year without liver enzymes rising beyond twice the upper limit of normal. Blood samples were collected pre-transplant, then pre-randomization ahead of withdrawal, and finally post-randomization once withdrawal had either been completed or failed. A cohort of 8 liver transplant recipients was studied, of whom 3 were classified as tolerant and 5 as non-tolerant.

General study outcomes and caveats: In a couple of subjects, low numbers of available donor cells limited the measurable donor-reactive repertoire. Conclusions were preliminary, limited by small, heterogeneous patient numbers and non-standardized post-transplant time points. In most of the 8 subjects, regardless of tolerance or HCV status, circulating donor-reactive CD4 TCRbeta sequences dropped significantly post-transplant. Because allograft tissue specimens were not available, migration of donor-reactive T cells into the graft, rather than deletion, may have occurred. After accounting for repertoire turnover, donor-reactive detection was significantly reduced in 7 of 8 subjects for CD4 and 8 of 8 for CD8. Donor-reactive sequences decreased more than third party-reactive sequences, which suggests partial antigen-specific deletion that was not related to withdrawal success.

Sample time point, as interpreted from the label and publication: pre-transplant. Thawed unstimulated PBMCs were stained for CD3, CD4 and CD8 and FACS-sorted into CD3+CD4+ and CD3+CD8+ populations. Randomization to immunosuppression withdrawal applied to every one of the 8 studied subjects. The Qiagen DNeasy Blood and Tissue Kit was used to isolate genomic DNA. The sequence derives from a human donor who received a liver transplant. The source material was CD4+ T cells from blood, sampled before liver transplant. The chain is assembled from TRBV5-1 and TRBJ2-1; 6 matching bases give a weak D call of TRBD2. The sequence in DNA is TGCGCCAGTCATACCGGGACTGTCCCCCAGGAGCAGTTCTTC. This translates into CASHTGTVPQEQFF. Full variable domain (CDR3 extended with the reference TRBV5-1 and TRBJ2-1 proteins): KAGVTQTPRYLIKTRGQQVTLSCSPISGHRSVSWYQQTPGQGLQFLFEYFSETQRNKGNFPGRFSGRQFSNSRSEMNVSTLELGDSALYLCASHTGTVPQEQFFGPGTRLTVL.